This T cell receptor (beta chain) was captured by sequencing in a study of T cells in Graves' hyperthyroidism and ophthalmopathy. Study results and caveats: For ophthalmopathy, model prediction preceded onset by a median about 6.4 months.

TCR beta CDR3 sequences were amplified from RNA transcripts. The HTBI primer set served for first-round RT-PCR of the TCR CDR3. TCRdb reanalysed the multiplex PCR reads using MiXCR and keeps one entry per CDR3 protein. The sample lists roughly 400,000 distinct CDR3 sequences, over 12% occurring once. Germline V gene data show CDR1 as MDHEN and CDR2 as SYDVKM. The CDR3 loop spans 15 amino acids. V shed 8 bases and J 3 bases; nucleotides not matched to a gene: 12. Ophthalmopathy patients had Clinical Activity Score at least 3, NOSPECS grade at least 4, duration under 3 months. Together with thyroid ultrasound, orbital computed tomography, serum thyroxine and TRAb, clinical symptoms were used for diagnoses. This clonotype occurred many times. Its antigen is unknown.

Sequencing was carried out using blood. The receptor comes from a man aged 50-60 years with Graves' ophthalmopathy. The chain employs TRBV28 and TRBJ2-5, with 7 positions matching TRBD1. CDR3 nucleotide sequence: TGTGCCAGCCAGGGGGACCGAGACGCCGAAGAGACCCAGTACTTC. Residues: CASQGDRDAEETQYF.